A single sample gave rise to the 25 T cell receptor beta chains below, sequenced in a study of control samples from healthy donors and cancer patients. Profiling relied on immunoSEQ multiplex PCR, and the TCRdb table lists in-frame clones only, not all of them. The repertoire includes approximately 150,000 clones, about 90% of them detected once, and 7.1% sits in the top ten. Sequenced material: blood. These receptors came from a man aged 18 to 30 in good health.

The CDR3 here is CASSLTGFNEQFF. The CDR3 bases are TGTGCCAGCAGCCTGACAGGTTTCAATGAGCAGTTCTTC. The chain has TRBV11-1 and TRBJ2-1, with a weak D call TRBD1 (6 bases). Germline V gives CDR1 SGHAT, CDR2 FQDESV (reference sequence). The CDR3 spans 13 residues. The V gene lost 5 bases and the J gene lost 6 bases, with 11 bases spanning the gap.

For the CDR3, the DNA is TGTGCCAGCAGCTTAGGAGGTATGGAGACCCAGTACTTC. This translates into CASSLGGMETQYF. The rearrangement uses TRBV7-8 and TRBJ2-5; D is undetermined. CDR1 SGHVS and CDR2 FQNEAQ come from the germline V gene. The V end was cut by 1 base, the J end by 5 bases, with 8 bases between. The CDR3 consists of 13 residues.

This sequence joins TRBV7-9 and TRBJ1-2, with 12 bases lining up with TRBD1. This CDR3 spans 15 amino acids. V was clipped by 5 bases and J by 8 bases; unmatched bases: 9. The germline gives CDR1 SEHNR, CDR2 FQNEAQ (reference sequence). The CDR3 is CASSDRDRGREGYTF. The CDR3 DNA is TGTGCCAGCAGCGACCGGGACAGGGGGCGCGAGGGCTACACCTTC.

This rearrangement joins TRBV19 to TRBJ1-4; D unresolved. Between the trimmed V and J ends, which lost 4 bases and 8 bases, there was a span of 20 bases. This CDR3 contains 16 residues. Germline CDR1 LNHDA, CDR2 SQIVND (reference sequence). The CDR3 reads CASSTSGTRTLEKLFF. CDR3 bases: TGTGCCAGTAGTACCTCAGGAACGAGAACACTCGAAAAACTGTTTTTT.

The chain joins TRBV2 to TRBJ2-3; D not certain. The germline V and J ends were trimmed by 3 bases and 2 bases, with 15 bases remaining between them. Germline CDR1 and CDR2: SNHLY and FYNNEI. The CDR3 consists of 16 residues. CDR3 sequence: CASSEWTAPPTDTQYF. As DNA, the CDR3 is TGTGCCAGCAGTGAGTGGACGGCGCCACCCACAGATACGCAGTATTTT.

This clone was seen a handful of times. The CDR3: CASSYSHGLPDTQYF. As DNA, the CDR3 is TGTGCCAGCAGTTACTCGCATGGGTTGCCAGATACGCAGTATTTT. V usage is TRBV6-5 and J usage is TRBJ2-3; D uncertain. This CDR3 comprises 15 residues. CDR1 and CDR2 (germline): MNHEY, SVGAGI. V lost 0 bases, J lost 4 bases, and 11 bases lay in between.

CDR3 in DNA: TGTGCCAGCAGTGAAGCGGGGTATCATGGCTACACCTTC. This encodes CASSEAGYHGYTF. The J gene is TRBJ1-2, the V gene TRBV6-1, with D uncertain. The CDR3 contains 13 residues. The V gene's germline CDR1 is MNHNS and CDR2 SASEGT. V lost 0 bases and J lost 6, with 8 bases in between.

The chain combines TRBV7-3 with TRBJ2-7, with D tentatively TRBD1 or TRBD2 (5 bases each). Trimming removed 4 bases from V and 2 bases from J, with 12 bases in between. The CDR3 runs to 14 residues. Germline CDR1 and CDR2: SGHTA and FQGTGA. The CDR3: CASSSGTETYEQYF. DNA for the CDR3: TGTGCCAGCAGCTCCGGGACCGAAACCTACGAGCAGTACTTC.

This chain links TRBV4-1 with TRBJ2-2; TRBD2 is a possible D gene (5 bases). Per the germline V gene, CDR1 is MGHRA and CDR2 is YSYEKL. The V end was cut by 1 base, the J end by 6 bases, with 9 bases between. This CDR3 has 14 amino acids. The CDR3 spells CASSQVAPPGELFF. The DNA for the CDR3 is TGCGCCAGCAGCCAAGTAGCGCCCCCCGGGGAGCTGTTTTTT.

The chain joins TRBV6-6 to TRBJ2-5; the match to TRBD2 covers 9 bases. The CDR3 sequence is 15 residues long. The V segment lost 0 bases and the J segment 5 bases; nucleotides outside the gene matches: 4. The V gene's germline CDR1 is MNHNY and CDR2 SVGAGI (reference sequence). The CDR3 spells CASSYSGLALETQYF. CDR3 DNA sequence: TGTGCCAGCAGTTACTCAGGACTAGCGTTGGAGACCCAGTACTTC.

This clone was seen only once. This rearrangement joins TRBV3-1 (or the pseudogene TRBV3-2) to TRBJ2-2; 8 nucleotides align to TRBD2. The CDR3 length is 17 residues. V shed 4 bases, J shed 7 bases, and the junction held 14 bases outside the gene matches. Looked up from germline, CDR1 is LGHDT and CDR2 is YNNKEL (reference sequence). CDR3 loop: CASSPVTGGPKDGELFF. In DNA form, the CDR3 reads TGTGCCAGCAGCCCAGTAACGGGGGGGCCTAAAGACGGGGAGCTGTTTTTT.

The chain carries TRBV4-1 and TRBJ2-5; D may be TRBD2 (6 bases). The CDR3 is 15 residues long. The V and J ends lost 3 bases and 5 bases respectively, with 16 bases between them. CDR1 MGHRA and CDR2 YSYEKL come from the germline V gene. Written as DNA, the CDR3 is TGCGCCAGCAGCCAGCTGGGACTTCCTGGGGAGACCCAGTACTTC. This gives the protein CASSQLGLPGETQYF.

The J gene is TRBJ2-2, the V gene TRBV3-1 (or the pseudogene TRBV3-2); 7 bases match TRBD1. Trimming removed 4 bases from V and 4 bases from J; junction bases left unmatched: 9. The CDR3 covers 16 residues. Per germline, CDR1 LGHDT and CDR2 YNNKEL (reference sequence). CDR3 residues: CASSLQTGISTGELFF. CDR3 DNA: TGTGCCAGCAGCCTTCAGACAGGGATTAGCACCGGGGAGCTGTTTTTT.

The chain uses TRBV5-1 and TRBJ1-3; TRBD1 is a possible D gene (5 bases). The V end lost 4 bases, the J end lost 4 bases, and 15 bases lay between the germline ends. The germline V gene encodes CDR1 SGHRS and CDR2 YFSETQ. The CDR3 is 15 residues long. Written as DNA, the CDR3 is TGCGCCAGCAGCCCGAGTGGGGCGACCGGAAACACCATATATTTT. Its protein is CASSPSGATGNTIYF.

This clone came up once. The CDR3: CASSPAGFSYEQYF. The CDR3 coding sequence is TGTGCCAGCAGCCCAGCGGGGTTTTCCTACGAGCAGTACTTC. This chain links TRBV4-2 with TRBJ2-7; TRBD2 matches 7 bases. Germline CDR1 is LGHNA and CDR2 is YNFKEQ. V shed 4 bases and J 1 base; nucleotides not matched to a gene: 4. The CDR3 loop spans 14 amino acids.

The genes are TRBV5-4 and TRBJ2-3; 8 bases are shared with TRBD2. The CDR3 has 14 amino acids. Germline CDR1 and CDR2: SGHNT and YYREEE (reference sequence). V gave up 3 bases and J gave up 5 bases; unmatched junction bases: 5. The CDR3 DNA reads as TGTGCCAGCAGCTGGGGACTAGAGGGAGATACGCAGTATTTT. Translating gives CASSWGLEGDTQYF.

This chain uses TRBV2 with TRBJ2-1; 11 bases are a match to TRBD2. Germline CDR1 is SNHLY and CDR2 is FYNNEI. This CDR3 comprises 13 residues. Trimming removed 6 bases from V and 8 bases from J; junction bases left unmatched: 3. In DNA, the CDR3 is TGTGCCAGCAGCGGGACTAGCGGCCATGAGCAGTTCTTC. This gives the protein CASSGTSGHEQFF.

The rearrangement links TRBV14 to TRBJ2-5; a weak D match, TRBD1 (5 bases). The ends were cut back, 0 bases at V and 2 bases at J, with 10 bases in the middle. The CDR3 contains 15 residues. Germline V CDR1 and CDR2: SGHDN, FVKESK. The CDR3 reads CASSQDLTAQETQYF. The CDR3 nucleotides read TGTGCCAGCAGCCAAGATCTGACAGCTCAAGAGACCCAGTACTTC.

J is TRBJ1-3 and V is TRBV9, with 7 positions matching TRBD1. V was clipped by 2 bases and J by 1 base; unmatched bases: 3. The V gene's germline CDR1 is SGDLS and CDR2 YYNGEE. There are 15 residues in the CDR3. The CDR3 here is CASSVGQVSGNTIYF. CDR3 in DNA: TGTGCCAGCAGCGTTGGACAGGTATCTGGAAACACCATATATTTT.

The chain is built from TRBV5-1 and TRBJ1-2, with D perhaps TRBD1 (5 bases). Trimming stripped 5 bases from V and 4 bases from J, with 9 bases between. This CDR3 spans 12 amino acids. The germline CDR1 and CDR2 sequences are SGHRS and YFSETQ. Written as DNA, the CDR3 is TGCGCCAGCAGTCCGGGGGGCTATGGCTACACCTTC. Protein sequence: CASSPGGYGYTF.

The V and J genes are TRBV7-9 and TRBJ1-2; 7 bases line up with TRBD1. The V gene end was trimmed by 3 bases and the J gene end by 1 base; junction bases not matched to a gene: 8. The CDR3 is 16 amino acids. Germline values: CDR1 SEHNR, CDR2 FQNEAQ (reference sequence). As DNA, the CDR3 is TGTGCCAGCAGCTTCGGGTCGGGACAGCTTAACTATGGCTACACCTTC. Protein product: CASSFGSGQLNYGYTF.

The chain couples TRBV6-6 to TRBJ1-2; D uncertain. CDR3 size: 11 residues. Trimming cost V 6 bases and J 5 bases, with 7 bases left between them. Germline-derived CDR1 and CDR2 are MNHNY and SVGAGI (reference sequence). The CDR3 protein is CASRQNYGYTF. The CDR3 region has the DNA TGTGCCAGCAGACAGAATTATGGCTACACCTTC.

This chain connects TRBV7-8 to TRBJ2-2, with D tentatively TRBD1 (6 bases). The CDR3 loop spans 17 amino acids. V gave up 5 bases and J gave up 3 bases, with 19 bases separating them. Per the germline V gene, CDR1 is SGHVS and CDR2 is FQNEAQ. Written as DNA, the CDR3 is TGTGCCAGCAGCCGAGGGGCTGGGGGCCCCTACACCGGGGAGCTGTTTTTT. Translation: CASSRGAGGPYTGELFF.

The J gene is TRBJ2-3, the V gene TRBV5-8; maybe TRBD2 (5 bases). Germline V gene lookup returns CDR1 SGHTS and CDR2 YDEGEE. This CDR3 contains 16 residues. V gave up 0 bases and J gave up 1 base, with 12 bases separating them. CDR3 DNA: TGTGCCAGCAGCTTGGCCTACGGGGTGGGCACAGATACGCAGTATTTT. It yields the protein CASSLAYGVGTDTQYF.

V usage is TRBV5-1 and J usage is TRBJ2-3; 9 positions agree with TRBD1. Germline V gene sequence: CDR1 SGHRS, CDR2 YFSETQ. The CDR3 has 16 amino acids. V lost 2 bases, J lost 0 bases, and 4 bases stayed unmatched. This CDR3 is CASSFRQGGSTDTQYF. The CDR3 DNA is TGCGCCAGCAGCTTTAGACAGGGGGGCAGCACAGATACGCAGTATTTT.